This TCR beta chain was observed in a study of T cells expressing NK-cell markers. Study-wide findings and caveats: Dominant NKG2C+ clonotypes were found to form about 1.0-8% of CD8+ T cells in six donors.

TCRdb reprocessed the 5' RACE reads; each CDR3 protein has one entry and no DNA is given. Reported are some 500,000 distinct CDR3 sequences; the ten largest clones contain over 1.1%. From germline, CDR1 is SGHNT and CDR2 YYREEE (reference sequence). The length of the CDR3 is 14 residues. As regards this clonotype: What it recognizes is unknown.

This sequence joins TRBV5-4 and TRBJ2-2. Sequencing was done on a sample of blood T cells: a sorted CD56 or NKG2C T cell subset, CD4+ or CD8+ T cells, or bulk PBMC T cells (not recorded which). The sequence derives from a woman aged 50 to 60 in good health. The CDR3: CASSFQRWGGELFF.